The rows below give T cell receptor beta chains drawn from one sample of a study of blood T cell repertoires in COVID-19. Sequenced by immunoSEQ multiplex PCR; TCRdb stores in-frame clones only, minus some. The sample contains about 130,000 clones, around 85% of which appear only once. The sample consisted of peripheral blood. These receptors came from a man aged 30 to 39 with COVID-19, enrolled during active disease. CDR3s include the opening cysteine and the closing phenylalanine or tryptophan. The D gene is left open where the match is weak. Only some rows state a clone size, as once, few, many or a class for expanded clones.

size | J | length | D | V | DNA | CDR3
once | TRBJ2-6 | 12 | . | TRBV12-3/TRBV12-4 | TGTGCCAGCAGTGATGAGAACAACGTCCTGACTTTC | CASSDENNVLTF
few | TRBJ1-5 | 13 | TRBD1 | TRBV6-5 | TGTGCCAGCAGTAAGACAGGGCTTCAGCCCCAGCATTTT | CASSKTGLQPQHF
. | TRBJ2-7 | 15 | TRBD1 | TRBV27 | TGTGCCAGCAGTTTAGGGACAGGGGGTTACTACGAGCAGTACTTC | CASSLGTGGYYEQYF
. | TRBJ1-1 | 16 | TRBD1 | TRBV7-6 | TGTGCCAGCAGCTTAGGTGGACAGGGAGGGAACACTGAAGCTTTCTTT | CASSLGGQGGNTEAFF
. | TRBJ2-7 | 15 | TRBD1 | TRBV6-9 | TGTGCCAGCAGTTTCCCGAGCCAGGGGGCGAACGAGCAGTACTTC | CASSFPSQGANEQYF
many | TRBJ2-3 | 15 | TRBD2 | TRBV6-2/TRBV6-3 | TGTGCCAGCAGCTTGAGCGGGGAGCCACCAGATACGCAGTATTTT | CASSLSGEPPDTQYF
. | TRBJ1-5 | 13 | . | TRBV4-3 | TGCGCCAGCAGCCAAAATAGCGATCAGCCCCAGCATTTT | CASSQNSDQPQHF
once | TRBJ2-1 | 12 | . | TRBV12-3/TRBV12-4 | TGTGCCAGCAGGCCCCCCGGGAATGAGCAGTTCTTC | CASRPPGNEQFF
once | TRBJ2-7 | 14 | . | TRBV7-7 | TGTGCTAGCAGCTTCCGGGTCGGCTCCTACGAGCAGTACTTC | CASSFRVGSYEQYF
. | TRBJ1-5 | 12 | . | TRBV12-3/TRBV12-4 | TGTGCCAGCAGCCTACCCGATCAGCCCCAGCATTTT | CASSLPDQPQHF
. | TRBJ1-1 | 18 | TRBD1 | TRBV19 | TGTGCCAGTAGTTCTGACCCCCGACAGGGGTCCTTGAACACTGAAGCTTTCTTT | CASSSDPRQGSLNTEAFF
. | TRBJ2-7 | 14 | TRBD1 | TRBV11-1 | TGTGCCAGCAGCTTAAAGGGACAGGGAGCCGAGCAGTACTTC | CASSLKGQGAEQYF
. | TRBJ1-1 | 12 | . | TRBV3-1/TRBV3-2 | TGTGCCAGCAGCCTCCCAGGGACTGAAGCTTTCTTT | CASSLPGTEAFF
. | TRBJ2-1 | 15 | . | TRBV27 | TGTGCCAGCAGTCCTAGGGGTGAGGCCTACAATGAGCAGTTCTTC | CASSPRGEAYNEQFF
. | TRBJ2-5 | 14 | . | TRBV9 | TGTGCCAGCAGCGTAGCCCCCATAGATGGGACCCAGTACTTC | CASSVAPIDGTQYF
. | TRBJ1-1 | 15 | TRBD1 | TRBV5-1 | TGCGCCAGCAGCCAGGTCGGCGACAGGGACACTGAAGCTTTCTTT | CASSQVGDRDTEAFF
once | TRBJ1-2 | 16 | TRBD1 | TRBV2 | TGTGCCAGCACCAATTATAGACAGGGTCTTAACTATGGCTACACCTTC | CASTNYRQGLNYGYTF
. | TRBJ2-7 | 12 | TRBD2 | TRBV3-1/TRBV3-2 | TGTGCCAGCAGCCAAGGCGGGGGAGGGCAGTACTTC | CASSQGGGGQYF
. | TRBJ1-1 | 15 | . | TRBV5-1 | TGCGCCAGCAGCTTGGCAGGACTTGCGCGCACTGAAGCTTTCTTT | CASSLAGLARTEAFF
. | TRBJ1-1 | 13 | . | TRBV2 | TGTGCCAGCAGCGGCAAGCCGGGCACTGAAGCTTTCTTT | CASSGKPGTEAFF
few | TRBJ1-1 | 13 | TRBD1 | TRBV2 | TGTGCCACACAACGGGACAGGGGTATTGCAGCTTTCTTT | CATQRDRGIAAFF
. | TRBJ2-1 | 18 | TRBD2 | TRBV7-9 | TGTGCCAGCAGCTCAATCAGGGGGGCTAGCGGGAAATACAATGAGCAGTTCTTC | CASSSIRGASGKYNEQFF
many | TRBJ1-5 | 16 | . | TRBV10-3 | TGTGCCATCAGTGAGTCCAGGGGAAATAGCAATCAGCCCCAGCATTTT | CAISESRGNSNQPQHF
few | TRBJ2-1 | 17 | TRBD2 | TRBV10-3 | TGTGCCATCAGTGGGTTAAGCGGGGGGGTTTACGTCGGTGAGCAGTTCTTC | CAISGLSGGVYVGEQFF
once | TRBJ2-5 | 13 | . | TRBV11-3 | TGTGCCAGCAGCTTATCAGATCAGGAGACCCAGTACTTC | CASSLSDQETQYF
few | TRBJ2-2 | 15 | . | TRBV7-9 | TGTGCCAGCAGCTTAGTTTCGGTGAACACCGGGGAGCTGTTTTTT | CASSLVSVNTGELFF
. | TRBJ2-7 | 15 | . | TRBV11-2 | TGTGCCAGCAGCTCCTCCAGGGGGGTCTACTACGAGCAGTACTTC | CASSSSRGVYYEQYF
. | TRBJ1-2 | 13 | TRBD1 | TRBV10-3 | TGTGCCATCACCCTGGGACAGGAGGGCGGCTACACCTTC | CAITLGQEGGYTF
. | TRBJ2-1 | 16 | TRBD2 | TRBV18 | TGTGCCAGCTCTCTCCTAGCGGGAAGCTCCTACAATGAGCAGTTCTTC | CASSLLAGSSYNEQFF
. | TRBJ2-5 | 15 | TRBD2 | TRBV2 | TGTGCCAGCAGACGGGAACTAGCGGCCCAAGAGACCCAGTACTTC | CASRRELAAQETQYF
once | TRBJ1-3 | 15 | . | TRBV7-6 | TGTGCCAGCAGTCCTGGGGGGGAGTCTGGAAACACCATATATTTT | CASSPGGESGNTIYF
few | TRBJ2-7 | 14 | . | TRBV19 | TGTGCCACCGGAACGACAGGATCGTCCTACGAGCAGTACTTC | CATGTTGSSYEQYF
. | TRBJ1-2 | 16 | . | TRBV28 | TGTGCCAGCAGGGATGCAGGGAGTAGCGGTGGCTATGGCTACACCTTC | CASRDAGSSGGYGYTF
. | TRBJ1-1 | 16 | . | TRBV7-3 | TGTGCCAGCAGCTTAGGAGGGGCCAGTGATGTTACTGAAGCTTTCTTT | CASSLGGASDVTEAFF
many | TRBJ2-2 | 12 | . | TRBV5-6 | TGTGCCAGCAGACTGAACACCGGGGAGCTGTTTTTT | CASRLNTGELFF
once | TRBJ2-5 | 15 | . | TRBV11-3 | TGTGCCAGCAGCTTAATGGTCGGGGTTTGGGAGACCCAGTACTTC | CASSLMVGVWETQYF
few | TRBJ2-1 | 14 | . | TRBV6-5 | TGTGCCAGCAGCCTATCGGCAGGTTCCAATGAGCAGTTCTTC | CASSLSAGSNEQFF
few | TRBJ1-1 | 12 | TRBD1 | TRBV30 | TGTGCCTGGACCTTACAGGGGACTGAAGCTTTCTTT | CAWTLQGTEAFF
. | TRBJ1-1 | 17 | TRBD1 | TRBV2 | TGTGCCAGCATCCTCCGTTTGGGACAGGGCCTAGACACTGAAGCTTTCTTT | CASILRLGQGLDTEAFF
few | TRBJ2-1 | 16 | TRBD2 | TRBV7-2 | TGTGCCAGCACCCCCTCTAGCGGGGGGACGTACAATGAGCAGTTCTTC | CASTPSSGGTYNEQFF
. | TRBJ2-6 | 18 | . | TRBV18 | TGTGCCAGCTCACCACAGGGATGGGGACTGGGAGGGGCCAACGTCCTGACTTTC | CASSPQGWGLGGANVLTF
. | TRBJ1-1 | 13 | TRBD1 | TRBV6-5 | TGTGCCAGCAGATACAGGGGGCGCGGCTCAGCTTTCTTT | CASRYRGRGSAFF
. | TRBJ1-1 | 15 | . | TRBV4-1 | TGCGCCAGCAGCTCCCAGCGGGGGGTTTTGACTGAAGCTTTCTTT | CASSSQRGVLTEAFF